A selection of T cell receptor beta chains follows, all from one sample in a study of T-cell reconstitution after alpha-beta-depleted transplantation in children. Using its own MiXCR run on the PCR reads, TCRdb lists one record per CDR3 protein. The profile shows about 200,000 distinct CDR3 sequences, about 8.7% of them singletons. The sample in question was PBMCs, mostly from graft donor cells, obtained 360 days after TCRalphabeta/CD19-depleted stem cell transplant. The receptors originated from a male patient aged 2 to 10 who had a stem cell transplant for acute myeloid leukemia, so the T cells may come from the graft donor. CDR3s include the opening cysteine and the closing phenylalanine or tryptophan. D genes are given only for firm matches. The size of a clone is reported for some rows only, either as once, few or many, or as a class for expanded clones.

size	D	V	J	CDR3	DNA
few	-	TRBV3-1	TRBJ2-5	CASSQGVRGETQYF	TGTGCCAGCAGCCAAGGGGTGAGAGGGGAGACCCAGTACTTC
few	-	TRBV4-2	TRBJ2-7	CASSQESTSYEQYF	TGTGCCAGCAGCCAAGAAAGTACTTCCTACGAGCAGTACTTC
-	-	TRBV5-1	TRBJ2-5	CASTPRDSQETQYF	TGCGCCAGCACCCCCCGGGACTCACAAGAGACCCAGTACTTC
many	-	TRBV29-1	TRBJ2-7	CSGLTLGEQYF	TGCAGCGGGCTTACCCTGGGAGAGCAGTACTTC
many	-	TRBV6-5	TRBJ1-4	CASRGLNEKLFF	TGTGCCAGCAGGGGACTTAATGAAAAACTGTTTTTT
many	-	TRBV27	TRBJ1-1	CASSLTAMNTEAFF	TGTGCCAGCAGTTTAACAGCCATGAACACTGAAGCTTTCTTT
many	-	TRBV10-3	TRBJ2-4	CAISESAVKNIQYF	TGTGCCATCAGTGAGTCGGCAGTTAAAAACATTCAGTACTTC
many	TRBD2	TRBV10-3	TRBJ2-1	CAIGTGLADEQFF	TGTGCCATCGGTACGGGACTAGCGGATGAGCAGTTCTTC
few	TRBD1	TRBV10-3	TRBJ1-1	CAIRGTAEAFF	TGTGCCATCAGGGGGACAGCAGAAGCTTTCTTT
many	TRBD2	TRBV6-1	TRBJ2-4	CASSGRAKNIQYF	TGTGCCAGTAGCGGGAGAGCCAAAAACATTCAGTACTTC
-	TRBD2	TRBV11-2	TRBJ2-7	CASSFSASGLTSTYEQYF	TGTGCCAGCAGCTTCTCGGCTAGCGGGCTAACTTCAACCTACGAGCAGTACTTC
-	TRBD2	TRBV20-1	TRBJ2-3	CSATAGGRADTQYF	TGCAGTGCTACAGCGGGAGGGAGGGCAGATACGCAGTATTTT
few	-	TRBV10-3	TRBJ1-6	CAIGSSSYNSPLHF	TGTGCCATCGGCTCGAGCTCCTATAATTCACCCCTCCACTTT
few	-	TRBV18	TRBJ1-1	CASSPYLTEAFF	TGTGCCAGCTCACCCTACTTAACTGAAGCTTTCTTT
-	-	TRBV18	TRBJ1-5	CASSPIREGQPQHF	TGTGCCAGCTCACCCATCAGGGAAGGTCAGCCCCAGCATTTT
-	-	TRBV5-1	TRBJ2-2	CASSWDFRGSEELFF	TGCGCCAGCAGCTGGGACTTTAGGGGATCGGAGGAGCTGTTTTTT
many	-	TRBV12-3/TRBV12-4	TRBJ1-1	CASSLQLNTEAFF	TGTGCCAGCAGTTTACAGTTGAACACTGAAGCTTTCTTT
many	TRBD1	TRBV19	TRBJ2-2	CGKQGAANTGELFF	TGTGGGAAACAGGGGGCAGCGAACACCGGGGAGCTGTTTTTT
few	-	TRBV25-1	TRBJ2-2	CASISPPGELFF	TGTGCCAGCATTTCGCCCCCCGGGGAGCTGTTTTTT
many	-	TRBV25-1	TRBJ2-1	CASSGQSSYNEQFF	TGTGCCAGCAGTGGACAGAGCTCCTACAATGAGCAGTTCTTC
-	TRBD1	TRBV12-3/TRBV12-4	TRBJ2-1	CASSTLRGPYNEQFF	TGTGCCAGCAGTACCTTAAGGGGGCCATACAATGAGCAGTTCTTC
few	TRBD2	TRBV12-3/TRBV12-4	TRBJ2-1	CASSPGTSADEQFF	TGTGCCAGCAGTCCCGGGACTAGCGCGGATGAGCAGTTCTTC
-	-	TRBV5-1	TRBJ1-1	CASTEGLLNTEAFF	TGCGCCAGCACCGAAGGGCTCCTGAACACTGAAGCTTTCTTT
-	-	TRBV20-1	TRBJ1-5	CSIAGLNQPQHF	TGCAGTATAGCAGGGCTTAATCAGCCCCAGCATTTT
many	-	TRBV25-1	TRBJ2-5	CASSEETQYF	TGTGCCAGCAGTGAAGAGACCCAGTACTTC
-	TRBD2	TRBV5-1	TRBJ2-7	CASSTGLAGVSYEQYF	TGCGCCAGCAGCACGGGACTAGCGGGTGTGTCCTACGAGCAGTACTTC
many	TRBD1	TRBV5-1	TRBJ1-2	CASSIKQGVLFYGYTF	TGCGCCAGCAGCATCAAACAGGGGGTCCTCTTCTATGGCTACACCTTC
-	-	TRBV6-5	TRBJ1-1	CASSSAGPETEAFF	TGTGCCAGCAGTTCTGCGGGTCCTGAGACTGAAGCTTTCTTT
-	TRBD2	TRBV20-1	TRBJ2-1	CSAMGLAGNEQFF	TGCAGTGCCATGGGACTAGCGGGCAATGAGCAGTTCTTC
few	-	TRBV12-3/TRBV12-4	TRBJ2-5	CASKNSHQETQYF	TGTGCCAGCAAGAATTCCCACCAAGAGACCCAGTACTTC
-	-	TRBV7-8	TRBJ2-6	CASSLTRLLGANVLTF	TGTGCCAGCAGCTTAACACGACTTCTTGGGGCCAACGTCCTGACTTTC